There are a few counts of the clone carrying this TCR beta chain. The antigen is not known. This specimen belongs to a study of T cells in Graves' hyperthyroidism and ophthalmopathy. Germline V gene lookup returns CDR1 SQVTM and CDR2 ANQGSEA. CDR3 length: 13 residues. V lost 1 base, J lost 4 bases, and 10 bases lay in between. Those patients with uncontrolled infection, other autoimmune disease, pregnancy or lactation were excluded. Each diagnosis drew on symptoms, thyroxine, TRAb, thyroid ultrasound and orbital computed tomography findings. TCR beta CDR3 region amplification was performed from RNA transcripts. The HTBI primer set drove a first-round RT-PCR of the TCR CDR3. TCRdb independently ran MiXCR on the multiplex PCR reads; one entry per CDR3 protein. The data hold 490,000 or so distinct CDR3 sequences, with about 45% observed a single time. Regarding the study as a whole: Appearing also in blood were most of the thyroid clonotypes expanded above 0.001.

The TCR originated in an adult woman with Graves' disease, either hyperthyroidism or ophthalmopathy (not recorded which). Sequences were obtained from peripheral blood or thyroid tissue (not recorded which). The genes are TRBV29-1 and TRBJ1-2, with D unclear. The CDR3 protein is CSVEGVGTYGYTF. DNA for the CDR3: TGCAGCGTTGAAGGGGTAGGAACCTATGGCTACACCTTC.